This T cell receptor beta chain is from a study of technical replicates of blood from a few donors. TCRdb's table, derived via immunoSEQ multiplex PCR, lists solely in-frame clones and lacks some. This table has approximately 70,000 clones, about nine tenths appearing once. CDR1 and CDR2 from the germline V gene are GTSNPN and SVGIG (reference sequence). After removal of 2 bases from V and 4 bases from J, the junction contained 5 bases not matched to a gene. This CDR3 has 14 residues. This chain links TRBV30 with TRBJ1-2; TRBD1 matches at 9 bases. Sequenced sample: T cells isolated from PBMCs. The sequence was collected from a human donor in good health. The chain's CDR3 is CAWSLDRGGYGYTF. The CDR3 bases are TGTGCCTGGAGTTTGGACAGGGGCGGCTATGGCTACACCTTC.